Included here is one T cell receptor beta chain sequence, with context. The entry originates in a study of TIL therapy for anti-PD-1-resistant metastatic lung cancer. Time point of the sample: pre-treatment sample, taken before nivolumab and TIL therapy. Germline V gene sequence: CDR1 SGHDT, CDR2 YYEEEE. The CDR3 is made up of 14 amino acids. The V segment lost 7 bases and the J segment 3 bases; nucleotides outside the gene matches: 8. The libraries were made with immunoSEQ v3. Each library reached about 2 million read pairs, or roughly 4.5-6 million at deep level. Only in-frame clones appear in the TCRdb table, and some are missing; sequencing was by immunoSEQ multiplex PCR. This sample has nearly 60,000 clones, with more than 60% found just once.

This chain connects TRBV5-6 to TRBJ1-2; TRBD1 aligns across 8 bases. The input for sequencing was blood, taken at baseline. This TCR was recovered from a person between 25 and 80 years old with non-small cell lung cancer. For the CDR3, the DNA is TGTGCCAGCTCGGGACAGGAGACCTACTATGGCTACACCTTC. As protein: CASSGQETYYGYTF. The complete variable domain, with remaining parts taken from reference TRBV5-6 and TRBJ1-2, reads DAGVTQSPTHLIKTRGQQVTLRCSPKSGHDTVSWYQQALGQGPQFIFQYYEEEERQRGNFPDRFSGHQFPNYSSELNVNALLLGDSALYLCASSGQETYYGYTFGSGTRLTVV.